This T cell receptor (beta chain) was found in a study of shared clonotypes between healthy human individuals. Study in general: Serving as donors were two women and three men, whose ages spanned 18 to 49.

The CDR3 loop spans 13 amino acids. The V and J ends lost 4 bases and 6 bases respectively, with 9 bases between them. Germline V CDR1 and CDR2: SGHVS, FNYEAQ. Sequencing used immunoSEQ multiplex PCR; TCRdb keeps in-frame clones, though not all of them. The profile covers 2 million to 2.5 million clones, with over 85% appearing a single time and roughly 0.36% taken by the ten largest. Sequencing was done on a sample of naive CD4+ T cells from PBMCs. Documented subset: CD45RA+ positively selected. This clonotype was obtained from a man aged 18 to 30 in good health. Some clones in this sample may be carry-over from other donors' samples. The V and J genes are TRBV7-6 and TRBJ2-2; D is ambiguous. The CDR3 loop reads CASSSPRAGELFF. The CDR3 coding sequence is TGTGCCAGCAGCTCACCTAGAGCCGGGGAGCTGTTTTTT. The complete variable domain, with remaining parts taken from reference TRBV7-6 and TRBJ2-2, reads GAGVSQSPRYKVTKRGQDVALRCDPISGHVSLYWYRQALGQGPEFLTYFNYEAQQDKSGLPNDRFSAERPEGSISTLTIQRTEQRDSAMYRCASSSPRAGELFFGEGSRLTVL.